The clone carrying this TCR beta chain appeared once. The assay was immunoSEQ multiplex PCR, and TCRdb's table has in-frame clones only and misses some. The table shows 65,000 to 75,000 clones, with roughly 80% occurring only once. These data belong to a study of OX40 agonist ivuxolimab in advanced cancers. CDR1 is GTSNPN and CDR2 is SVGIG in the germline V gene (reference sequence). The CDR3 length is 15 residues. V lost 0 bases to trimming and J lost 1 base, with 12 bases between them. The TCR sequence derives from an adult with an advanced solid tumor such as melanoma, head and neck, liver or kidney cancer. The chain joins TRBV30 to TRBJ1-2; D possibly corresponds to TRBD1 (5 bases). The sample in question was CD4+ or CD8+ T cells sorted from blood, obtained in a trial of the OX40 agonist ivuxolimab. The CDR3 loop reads CAWSVAGGVNYGYTF. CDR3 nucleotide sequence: TGTGCCTGGAGTGTAGCGGGGGGAGTTAACTATGGCTACACCTTC.